The 6 T cell receptor beta chains below all came from one sample that was sequenced in a study of PD-1 blockade in mismatch repair-deficient tumors. The assay was immunoSEQ multiplex PCR, and TCRdb's table has in-frame clones only and misses some. The sample has 40,000 or so clones; roughly 83% are singletons. The sample consisted of peripheral blood, taken 4 weeks after starting pembrolizumab. Every receptor here comes from an adult with mismatch repair-deficient cancer.

This clone came up a few times. This rearrangement joins TRBV6-1 to TRBJ2-1; D is perhaps TRBD1 or TRBD2 (5 bases each). The V end was cut by 7 bases, the J end by 1 base, with 11 bases between. Per the germline V gene, CDR1 is MNHNS and CDR2 is SASEGT. The CDR3 covers 14 residues. CDR3 residues: CASKWGSSYNEQFF. DNA for the CDR3: TGTGCCAGCAAGTGGGGGAGTTCCTACAATGAGCAGTTCTTC.

This chain uses TRBV5-5 with TRBJ2-3; D is possibly TRBD1 (5 bases). Trimming removed 4 bases from V and 0 bases from J, with 18 bases in between. This CDR3 contains 17 residues. Germline V lookup: CDR1 SGHKS, CDR2 YYEKEE (reference sequence). This chain's CDR3 is CASSDRRWGPSTDTQYF. DNA for the CDR3: TGTGCCAGCAGCGACCGCCGGTGGGGCCCTAGCACAGATACGCAGTATTTT.

CDR3 in amino acids: CASIFGQGADGYTF. The CDR3 DNA sequence: TGTGCCAGCATCTTTGGACAGGGGGCGGATGGCTACACCTTC. The chain combines TRBV7-9 with TRBJ1-2; 11 bases line up with TRBD1. CDR3 size: 14 residues. Germline V gene lookup returns CDR1 SEHNR and CDR2 FQNEAQ (reference sequence). Germline trimming cut 7 bases from V and 6 bases from J; bases unmatched to any gene: 7.

V and J are TRBV4-1 and TRBJ1-2; D is undetermined. Trimming removed 0 bases at V and 4 bases at J, with 18 bases between. The CDR3 sequence is 17 residues long. CDR1 MGHRA and CDR2 YSYEKL come from the germline V gene. The CDR3 is CASSQENSVFSVYGYTF. CDR3 in DNA: TGCGCCAGCAGCCAAGAAAACTCAGTCTTTTCCGTCTATGGCTACACCTTC.

V usage is TRBV10-1 and J usage is TRBJ2-2; TRBD1 matches 10 bases. With 3 bases clipped from V and 6 bases from J, the junction kept 10 bases outside the gene matches. Germline-derived CDR1 and CDR2 are WNHNN and SYGVQD (reference sequence). CDR3 length: 17 residues. The CDR3 nucleotides are TGCGCCAGCAGTGAATCCCCCGGGACAGGGGTGGCCGGGGAGCTGTTTTTT. Translation gives CASSESPGTGVAGELFF.

This chain uses TRBV4-3 with TRBJ2-7, with D perhaps assigned TRBD1 or TRBD2 (5 bases each). This CDR3 has 14 amino acids. V dropped 0 bases and J dropped 2 bases, with 8 bases sitting between them. Germline-derived CDR1 and CDR2 are LGHNA and YSLEER. The CDR3 bases are TGCGCCAGCAGCCAAGATCTGGGGGCCTACGAGCAGTACTTC. It encodes CASSQDLGAYEQYF.